What follows describes a single T cell receptor (beta chain). The antigen remains unidentified. The PBMC were taken from buffy coats given by healthy donors. The CDR3 totals 13 residues. The germline CDR1 and CDR2 sequences are MDHEN and SYDVKM. The record originates from a study of human CD8 memory T cell subsets. Whole-study findings and limits: The stem-like memory and precursor exhausted T cell populations displayed similarly high diversity, which was not the case for effector memory cells. Chao1 estimates suggested higher diversity in stem-like memory T cells than in precursor exhausted T cells. Stem-like memory T cells and precursor exhausted T cells had repertoires whose mutual overlap was minimal.

UMI-labeled 5' RACE generated the TCR beta libraries. Reprocessing the 5' RACE reads, TCRdb reports a single entry for every CDR3 protein and omits DNA. The sample table includes about 11,000 distinct CDR3 sequences. The material sequenced was CD8+ T cells from PBMCs. This receptor was taken from a human donor in good health. This chain joins TRBV28 and TRBJ2-1; checking the TCRdb D call of TRBD2 is not possible without DNA. The chain's CDR3 is CASRRPPGKEQFF.